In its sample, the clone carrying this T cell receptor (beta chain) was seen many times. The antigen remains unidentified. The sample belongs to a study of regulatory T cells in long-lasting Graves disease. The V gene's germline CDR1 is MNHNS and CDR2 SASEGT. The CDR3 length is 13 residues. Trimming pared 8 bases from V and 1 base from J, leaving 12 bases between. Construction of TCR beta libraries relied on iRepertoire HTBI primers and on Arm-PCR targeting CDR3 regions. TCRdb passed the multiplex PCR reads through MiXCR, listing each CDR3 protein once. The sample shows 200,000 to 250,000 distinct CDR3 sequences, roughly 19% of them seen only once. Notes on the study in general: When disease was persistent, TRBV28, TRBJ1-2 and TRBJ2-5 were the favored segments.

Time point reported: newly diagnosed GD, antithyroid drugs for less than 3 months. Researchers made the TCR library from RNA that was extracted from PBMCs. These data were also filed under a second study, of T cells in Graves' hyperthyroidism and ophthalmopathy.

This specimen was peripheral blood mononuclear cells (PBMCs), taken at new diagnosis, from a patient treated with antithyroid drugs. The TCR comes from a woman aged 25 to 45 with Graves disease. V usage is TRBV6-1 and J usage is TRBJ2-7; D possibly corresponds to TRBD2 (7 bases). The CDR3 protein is CASGRGDSYEQYF. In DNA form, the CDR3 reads TGTGCCAGCGGGAGGGGGGATTCCTACGAGCAGTACTTC.